This paragraph covers one T cell receptor (beta chain) sequence. Its target is not known. This entry belongs to a study of T-cell memory formation after mild COVID-19. Study outcomes and limitations: Cross-reactive memory apparently joined, as some responding clones appeared in pre-infection memory.

The CDR3 contains 15 residues. The germline gives CDR1 SGHRS, CDR2 YFSETQ. The V gene end was trimmed by 4 bases and the J gene end by 3 bases; junction bases not matched to a gene: 7. Constant-segment primers and 5'RACE yielded cDNA libraries for TCR alpha and TCR beta, each carrying sample barcodes and UMIs. TCRdb passed the 5' RACE reads through MiXCR, listing each CDR3 protein once. This table holds 350,000 to 500,000 distinct CDR3 sequences, roughly 17% found once. The TCR was taken from a man in his late teens or twenties who had mild COVID-19 (a few samples of this study predate the infection). Cell type and time point are not known. Input material: PBMCs or a T cell subset sorted from them (not recorded which). The chain links TRBV5-1 to TRBJ2-5; 9 positions match TRBD1. In DNA form, the CDR3 reads TGCGCCAGCAGCACCGGGACAGGGATAGAAGAGACCCAGTACTTC. Encoded protein: CASSTGTGIEETQYF. Based on the CDR3 plus reference TRBV5-1 and TRBJ2-5, the full variable domain is KAGVTQTPRYLIKTRGQQVTLSCSPISGHRSVSWYQQTPGQGLQFLFEYFSETQRNKGNFPGRFSGRQFSNSRSEMNVSTLELGDSALYLCASSTGTGIEETQYFGPGTRLLVL.